Included here is one T cell receptor beta chain sequence, with context. TCRdb's table, derived via immunoSEQ multiplex PCR, lists solely in-frame clones and lacks some. The sample lists about 25,000 clones, 75% to 95% occurring once. This specimen belongs to a study of multiple sclerosis patients with progressive multifocal leukoencephalopathy. Germline values: CDR1 LNHDA, CDR2 SQIVND (reference sequence). V lost 3 bases and J lost 1, with 6 bases in between. CDR3 size: 13 residues. Time point reported: 12 to 13 months of natalizumab therapy. The V gene is TRBV19, the J gene TRBJ2-5; D is ambiguous. This receptor was identified in a man younger than 45 with multiple sclerosis. The source was PBMCs, collected from a patient treated with natalizumab. The CDR3 here is CASSIEPQETQYF. As DNA, the CDR3 is TGTGCCAGTAGTATTGAGCCCCAAGAGACCCAGTACTTC.